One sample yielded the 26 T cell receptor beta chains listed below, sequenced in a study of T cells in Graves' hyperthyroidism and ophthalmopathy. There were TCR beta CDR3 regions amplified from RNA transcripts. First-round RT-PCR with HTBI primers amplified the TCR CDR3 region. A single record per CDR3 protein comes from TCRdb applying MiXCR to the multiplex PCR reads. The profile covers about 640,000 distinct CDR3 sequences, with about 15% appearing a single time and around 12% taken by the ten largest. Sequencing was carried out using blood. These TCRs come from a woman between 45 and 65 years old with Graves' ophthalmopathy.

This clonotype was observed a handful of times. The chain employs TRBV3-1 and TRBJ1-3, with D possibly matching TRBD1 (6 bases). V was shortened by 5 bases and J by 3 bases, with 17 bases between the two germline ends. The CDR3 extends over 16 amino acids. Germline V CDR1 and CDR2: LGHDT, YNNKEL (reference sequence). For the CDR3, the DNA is TGTGCCAGCAGCACCTGGACAGCAGCTTTTGGAAACACCATATATTTT. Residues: CASSTWTAAFGNTIYF. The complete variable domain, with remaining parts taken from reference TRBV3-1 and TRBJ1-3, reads DTAVSQTPKYLVTQMGNDKSIKCEQNLGHDTMYWYKQDSKKFLKIMFSYNNKELIINETVPNRFSPKSPDKAHLNLHINSLELGDSAVYFCASSTWTAAFGNTIYFGEGSWLTVV.

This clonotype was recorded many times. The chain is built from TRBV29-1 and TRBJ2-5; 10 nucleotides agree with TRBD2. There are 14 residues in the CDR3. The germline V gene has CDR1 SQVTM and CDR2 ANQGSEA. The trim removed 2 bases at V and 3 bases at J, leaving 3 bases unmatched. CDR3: CSVEFSGRKETQYF. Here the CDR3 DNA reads TGCAGCGTTGAATTTAGCGGGAGGAAAGAGACCCAGTACTTC.

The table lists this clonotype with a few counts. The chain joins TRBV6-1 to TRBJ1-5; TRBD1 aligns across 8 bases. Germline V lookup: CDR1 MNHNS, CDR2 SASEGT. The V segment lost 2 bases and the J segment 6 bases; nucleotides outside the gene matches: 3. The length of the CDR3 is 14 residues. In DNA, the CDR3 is TGTGCCAGCAGTGAACAGGGGGCGGTTCAGCCCCAGCATTTT. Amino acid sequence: CASSEQGAVQPQHF.

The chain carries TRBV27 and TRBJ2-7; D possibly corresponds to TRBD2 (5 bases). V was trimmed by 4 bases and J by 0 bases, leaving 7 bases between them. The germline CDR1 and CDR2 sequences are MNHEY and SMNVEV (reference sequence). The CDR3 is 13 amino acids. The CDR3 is CASSSTISYEQYF. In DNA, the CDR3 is TGTGCCAGCAGTTCGACTATCTCCTACGAGCAGTACTTC.

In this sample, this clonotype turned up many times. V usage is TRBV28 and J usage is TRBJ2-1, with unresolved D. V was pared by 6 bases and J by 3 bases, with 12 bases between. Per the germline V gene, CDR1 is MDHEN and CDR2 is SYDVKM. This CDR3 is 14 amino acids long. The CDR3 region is CASRPGRDYNEQFF. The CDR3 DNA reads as TGTGCCAGCAGACCGGGCCGAGACTACAATGAGCAGTTCTTC.

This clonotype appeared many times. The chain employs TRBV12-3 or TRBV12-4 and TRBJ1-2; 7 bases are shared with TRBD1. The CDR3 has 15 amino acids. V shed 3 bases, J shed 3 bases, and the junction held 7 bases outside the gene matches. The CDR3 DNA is TGTGCCAGCAGTTTTCTTGGGACAGCTTACTATGGCTACACCTTC. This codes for CASSFLGTAYYGYTF.

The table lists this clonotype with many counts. CDR3 in DNA: TGTGCCAGCAGCTTAGGCGGGACAGGGGAGGAGGACACTGAAGCTTTCTTT. Its protein is CASSLGGTGEEDTEAFF. The chain recombines TRBV7-9 with TRBJ1-1, with TRBD1 matching over 10 bases. Germline CDR1 reads SEHNR; CDR2 reads FQNEAQ (reference sequence). The CDR3 sequence is 17 residues long. Losses at the gene ends were 1 base for V and 3 bases for J; bases not matched to a gene: 8.

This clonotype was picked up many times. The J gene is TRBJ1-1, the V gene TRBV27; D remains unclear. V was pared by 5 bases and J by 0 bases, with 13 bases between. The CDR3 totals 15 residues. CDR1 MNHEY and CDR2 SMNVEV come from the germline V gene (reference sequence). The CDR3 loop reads CASSPLRGMNTEAFF. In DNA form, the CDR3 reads TGTGCCAGCAGTCCCCTCCGAGGGATGAACACTGAAGCTTTCTTT.

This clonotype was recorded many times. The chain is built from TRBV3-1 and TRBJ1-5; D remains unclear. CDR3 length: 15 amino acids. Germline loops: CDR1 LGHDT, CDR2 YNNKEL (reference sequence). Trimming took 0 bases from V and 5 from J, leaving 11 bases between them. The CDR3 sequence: CASSQDPREYQPQHF. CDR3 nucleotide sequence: TGTGCCAGCAGCCAAGATCCCCGGGAGTATCAGCCCCAGCATTTT.

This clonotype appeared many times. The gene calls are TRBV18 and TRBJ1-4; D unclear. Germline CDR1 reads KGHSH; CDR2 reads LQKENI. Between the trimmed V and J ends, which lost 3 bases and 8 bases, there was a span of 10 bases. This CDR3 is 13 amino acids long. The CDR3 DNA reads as TGTGCCAGCTCACCCGGGGTCGAGGAAAAACTGTTTTTT. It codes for CASSPGVEEKLFF.

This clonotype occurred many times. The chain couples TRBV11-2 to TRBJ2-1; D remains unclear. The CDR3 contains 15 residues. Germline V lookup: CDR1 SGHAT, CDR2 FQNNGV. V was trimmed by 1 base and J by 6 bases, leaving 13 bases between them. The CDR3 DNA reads TGTGCCAGCAGCTTAGGTCTAGTCTCATTCAATGAGCAGTTCTTC. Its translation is CASSLGLVSFNEQFF.

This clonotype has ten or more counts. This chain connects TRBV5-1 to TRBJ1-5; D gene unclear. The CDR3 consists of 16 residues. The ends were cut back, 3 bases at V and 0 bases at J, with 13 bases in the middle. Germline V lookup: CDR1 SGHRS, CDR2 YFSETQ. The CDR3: CASSYGRVNSNQPQHF. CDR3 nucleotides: TGCGCCAGCAGCTACGGACGGGTCAATAGCAATCAGCCCCAGCATTTT.

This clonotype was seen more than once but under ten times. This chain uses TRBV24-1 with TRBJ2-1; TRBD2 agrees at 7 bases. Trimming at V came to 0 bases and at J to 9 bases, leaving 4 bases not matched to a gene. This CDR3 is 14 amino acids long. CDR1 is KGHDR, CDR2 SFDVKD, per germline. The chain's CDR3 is CATSDLGREFEQFF. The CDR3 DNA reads TGTGCCACCAGTGATTTGGGGCGGGAGTTTGAGCAGTTCTTC.

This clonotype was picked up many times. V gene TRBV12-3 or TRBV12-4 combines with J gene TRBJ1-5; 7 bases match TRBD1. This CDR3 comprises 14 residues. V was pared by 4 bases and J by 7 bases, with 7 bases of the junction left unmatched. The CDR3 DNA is TGTGCCAGCAGTTATGGGACAGCTGGGCAGCCCCAGCATTTT. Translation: CASSYGTAGQPQHF.

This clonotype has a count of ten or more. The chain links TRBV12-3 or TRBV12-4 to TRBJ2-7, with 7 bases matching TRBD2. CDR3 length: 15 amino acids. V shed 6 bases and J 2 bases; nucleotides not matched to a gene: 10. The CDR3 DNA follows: TGTGCCAGCAGCCCGGGGTGGGGGGGGGCCTACGAGCAGTACTTC. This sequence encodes CASSPGWGGAYEQYF.

DNA of the CDR3: TGTGCCAGCAGCCCCTGGACAGGGAACCTAAATGAGCAGTTCTTC. As protein: CASSPWTGNLNEQFF. V is TRBV11-1 and J is TRBJ2-1; 8 bases are a match to TRBD1. CDR1 is SGHAT and CDR2 is FQDESV in the germline V gene (reference sequence). V shed 5 bases and J 7 bases; nucleotides not matched to a gene: 10. This CDR3 contains 15 residues.

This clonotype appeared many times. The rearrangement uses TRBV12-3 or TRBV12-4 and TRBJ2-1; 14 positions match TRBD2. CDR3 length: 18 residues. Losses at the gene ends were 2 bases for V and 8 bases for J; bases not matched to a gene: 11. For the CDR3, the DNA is TGTGCCAGCAGTTTATCGCTGACCGGGACTAGCGGGAGCCATGAGCAGTTCTTC. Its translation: CASSLSLTGTSGSHEQFF.

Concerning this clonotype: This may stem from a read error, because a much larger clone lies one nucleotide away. The CDR3 sequence is CASSRGSGGDRRTDTQYF. The DNA of the CDR3 is TGTGCCAGCAGCCGAGGGAGCGGGGGGGACCGCCGCACAGATACGCAGTATTTT. This chain connects TRBV11-1 to TRBJ2-3; TRBD2 agrees at 10 bases. In germline, CDR1 is SGHAT, CDR2 FQDESV (reference sequence). The V and J ends lost 5 bases and 1 base, in that order; junction bases with no gene match: 12. This CDR3 is 18 amino acids long.

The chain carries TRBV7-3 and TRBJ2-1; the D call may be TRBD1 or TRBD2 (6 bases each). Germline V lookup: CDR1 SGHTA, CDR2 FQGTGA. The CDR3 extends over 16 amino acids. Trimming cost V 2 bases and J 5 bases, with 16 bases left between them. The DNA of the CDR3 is TGTGCCAGCAGCTTAGTGGGGGGCGGAAAGCACAATGAGCAGTTCTTC. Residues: CASSLVGGGKHNEQFF.

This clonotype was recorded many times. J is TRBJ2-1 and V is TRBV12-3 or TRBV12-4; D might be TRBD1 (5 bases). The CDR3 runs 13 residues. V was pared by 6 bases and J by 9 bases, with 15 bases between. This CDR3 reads CASSFFQGGEQFF. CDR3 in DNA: TGTGCCAGCAGCTTTTTTCAGGGTGGTGAGCAGTTCTTC.

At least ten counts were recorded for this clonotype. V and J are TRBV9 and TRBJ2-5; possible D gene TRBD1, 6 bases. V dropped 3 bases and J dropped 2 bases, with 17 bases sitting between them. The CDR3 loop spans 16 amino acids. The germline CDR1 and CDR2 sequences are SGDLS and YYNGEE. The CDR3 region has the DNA TGTGCCAGCAGCGGCCAAATGACAGGCTTACAAGAGACCCAGTACTTC. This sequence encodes CASSGQMTGLQETQYF.

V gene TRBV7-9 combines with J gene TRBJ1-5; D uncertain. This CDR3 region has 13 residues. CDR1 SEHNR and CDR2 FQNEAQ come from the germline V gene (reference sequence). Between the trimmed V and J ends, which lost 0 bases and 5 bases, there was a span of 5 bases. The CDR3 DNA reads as TGTGCCAGCAGCTTAGCGCAGGATCAGCCCCAGCATTTT. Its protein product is CASSLAQDQPQHF.

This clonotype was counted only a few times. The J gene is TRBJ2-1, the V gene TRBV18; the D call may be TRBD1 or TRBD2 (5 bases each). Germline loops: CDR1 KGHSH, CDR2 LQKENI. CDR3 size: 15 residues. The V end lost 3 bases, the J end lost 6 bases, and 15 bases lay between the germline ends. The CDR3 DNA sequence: TGTGCCAGCTCACCCAGGGACCTACAAAGCAATGAGCAGTTCTTC. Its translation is CASSPRDLQSNEQFF.

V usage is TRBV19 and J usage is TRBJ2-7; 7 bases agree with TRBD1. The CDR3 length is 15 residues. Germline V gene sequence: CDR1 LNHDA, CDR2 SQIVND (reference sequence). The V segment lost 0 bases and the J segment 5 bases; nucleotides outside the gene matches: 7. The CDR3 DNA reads TGTGCCAGTAGTATAGATCTAGGGGGCCGAAACGAGCAGTACTTC. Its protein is CASSIDLGGRNEQYF.

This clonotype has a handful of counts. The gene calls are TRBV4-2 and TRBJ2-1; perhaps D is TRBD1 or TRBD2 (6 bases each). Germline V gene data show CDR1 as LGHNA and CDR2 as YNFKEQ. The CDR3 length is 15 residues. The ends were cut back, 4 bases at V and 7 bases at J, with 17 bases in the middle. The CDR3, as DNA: TGTGCCAGCAGCCGGAATTGGGGGGCCGGGAATGAGCAGTTCTTC. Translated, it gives CASSRNWGAGNEQFF.

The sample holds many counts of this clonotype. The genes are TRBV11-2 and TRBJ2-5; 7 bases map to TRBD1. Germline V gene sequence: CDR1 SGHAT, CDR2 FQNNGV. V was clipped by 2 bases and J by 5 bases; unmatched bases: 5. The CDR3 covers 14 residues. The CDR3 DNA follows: TGTGCCAGCAGCTTATTAGGGGGCTCGGAGACCCAGTACTTC. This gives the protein CASSLLGGSETQYF.